The T cell receptor beta chain described here comes from a study of blood T cell repertoires in COVID-19. Study at large: Acute and convalescent COVID-19 samples came from the United States, Italy and Spain.

Original processing methods: Nucleated cell number was recorded as an estimate derived from reference gene primer amplification. Data came from immunoSEQ multiplex PCR; TCRdb stores just in-frame clones and leaves some out. V, J and clone size reflect that table, while D and trimming were determined from the DNA. The repertoire holds some 76,000 clones, with roughly 80% as singletons. Trimming removed 6 bases at V and 2 bases at J, with 14 bases between. The CDR3 length is 15 residues. Germline V CDR1 and CDR2: SNHLY, FYNNEI. The chain links TRBV2 to TRBJ1-5; weak D call: TRBD1 (6 bases). Material for sequencing was peripheral blood. This clonotype was obtained from a man aged 45 to 65 with COVID-19, enrolled during active disease. The CDR3 coding sequence is TGTGCCAGCAGAGCTACAGGGAGCGGCAATCAGCCCCAGCATTTT. This translates into CASRATGSGNQPQHF.